This is a list of T cell receptor beta chains from one sample in a study of identical twins. A single record per CDR3 protein comes from TCRdb applying MiXCR to the 5' RACE reads. The table has roughly 750,000 distinct CDR3 sequences, approximately 22% seen once. The sample was also linked to a second study, of T cells expressing NK-cell markers.

The sequenced material came from PBMCs. These receptors came from a woman between 18 and 30 years old in good health. CDR3s include the opening cysteine and the closing phenylalanine or tryptophan.

>13|TRBV12-3/TRBV12-4|TRBJ1-2
CASSLGGYNGYTF
>14|TRBV12-3/TRBV12-4|TRBJ2-1
CASTLNSGSNEQFF
>12|TRBV3-1|TRBJ2-1
CASSQTVNEQFF
>14|TRBV5-1|TRBJ2-2
CASSPQGFSGELFF
>16|TRBV7-2|TRBJ2-3
CASSLGRAGGPDTQYF
>15|TRBV6-5|TRBJ2-1
CASSYGIAIYNEQFF
>13|TRBV20-1|TRBJ2-1
CSTRLAGGLQQFF
>11|TRBV20-1|TRBJ2-3
CSATKGDTQYF
>15|TRBV29-1|TRBJ2-2
CSPGPNFANTGELFF
>13|TRBV19|TRBJ2-1
CASNQMGGDEQFF
>15|TRBV5-5|TRBJ2-7
CASSWGPGHTYEQYF
>14|TRBV6-5|TRBJ1-5
CASRYGQGGQPQHF
>16|TRBV12-3/TRBV12-4|TRBJ2-6
CARPEVAPSGANVLTF
>15|TRBV20-1|TRBJ2-3
CSASRLAGAGDTQYF
>13|TRBV5-1|TRBJ2-5
CASSFNRRETQYF
>13|TRBV6-1|TRBJ1-1
CASRQTVNTEAFF
>13|TRBV5-1|TRBJ1-2
CASSGRTGFGYTF
>14|TRBV27|TRBJ2-7
CASSPGGGIDEQYF
>13|TRBV3-1|TRBJ2-7
CASAPDSTYEQYF
>21|TRBV11-2|TRBJ2-6
CASSLVTLAPVGFSGANVLTF
>13|TRBV6-4|TRBJ2-3
CASSDMITDTQYF
>16|TRBV20-1|TRBJ2-1
CSARPTVSGRGHEQFF
>17|TRBV11-2|TRBJ2-1
CASSLEMWSGGNNEQFF
>15|TRBV12-3/TRBV12-4|TRBJ2-5
CASSLLMGAGETQYF
>16|TRBV9|TRBJ2-7
CASSRLPSGRTYEQYF